Sequencing of this T cell receptor (beta chain) was carried out in a study of identical twins. Germline V gene lookup returns CDR1 SQVTM and CDR2 ANQGSEA. CDR3 length: 14 residues. The V gene end was trimmed by 2 bases and the J gene end by 8 bases; junction bases not matched to a gene: 8. TCRdb re-analysed the 5' RACE reads in MiXCR, keeping a single row per CDR3 protein. The sample holds about 920,000 distinct CDR3 sequences, 9% to 15% seen once. This clonotype was detected ten times or more. These sequences were also reported in another study, on yellow fever vaccine responses in identical twins.

This chain connects TRBV29-1 to TRBJ2-1; 8 bases are a match to TRBD2. Input material: PBMCs. The sequence was obtained from a young woman in good health. The CDR3 is CSVERAGGGDEQFF. CDR3 DNA sequence: TGCAGCGTTGAAAGGGCGGGAGGCGGGGATGAGCAGTTCTTC.